Below are 16 T cell receptor beta chains sequenced from a single sample in a study of T-cell memory formation after mild COVID-19. TCRdb reprocessed the 5' RACE reads with MiXCR, giving one entry per CDR3 protein. The table shows about 160,000 distinct CDR3 sequences, with 30% to 35% occurring only once. The sample comprised PBMCs or a T cell subset sorted from them (not recorded which). These receptor sequences come from an adult woman who had mild COVID-19 (a few samples of this study predate the infection). Cell type and time point are not known.

This clonotype was seen only a few times. The chain carries TRBV4-3 and TRBJ1-1; 7 nucleotides align to TRBD1. With V trimmed by 4 bases and J by 8 bases, 7 bases remained unmatched. The germline gives CDR1 LGHNA, CDR2 YSLEER. The CDR3 extends over 13 amino acids. This CDR3 reads CASSPGQLIEAFF. The CDR3 bases are TGCGCCAGCAGCCCGGGACAGCTGATAGAAGCTTTCTTT.

This clonotype was picked up a small number of times. The genes are TRBV12-3 or TRBV12-4 and TRBJ2-4, with D possibly TRBD1 on 6 matching bases. The CDR3 contains 14 residues. V was trimmed by 5 bases and J by 0 bases, leaving 8 bases between them. The CDR3 region is CASSPTGAKNIQYF. The CDR3 DNA is TGTGCCAGCAGTCCGACAGGAGCCAAAAACATTCAGTACTTC.

This clonotype has just one count. The rearrangement joins TRBV5-1 to TRBJ2-1; 9 nucleotides agree with TRBD2. With V trimmed by 1 base and J by 7 bases, 9 bases remained unmatched. This CDR3 is built from 16 residues. The V gene's germline CDR1 is SGHRS and CDR2 YFSETQ. In DNA form, the CDR3 reads TGCGCCAGCAGCTTGCCCGGGGGACTAGCCTTTAATGAGCAGTTCTTC. It specifies CASSLPGGLAFNEQFF.

Only one count was recorded for this clonotype. CDR3 sequence (DNA): TGCGCCAGCAGCTTTCAGCCGACAGGGGCGATGGAGACCCAGTACTTC. It specifies CASSFQPTGAMETQYF. The J gene is TRBJ2-5, the V gene TRBV5-1, with 8 bases matching TRBD1. The CDR3 sequence is 16 residues long. After removal of 2 bases from V and 5 bases from J, the junction contained 11 bases not matched to a gene. Germline V gene lookup returns CDR1 SGHRS and CDR2 YFSETQ. Together with reference TRBV5-1 and TRBJ2-5, the CDR3 gives the full variable domain: KAGVTQTPRYLIKTRGQQVTLSCSPISGHRSVSWYQQTPGQGLQFLFEYFSETQRNKGNFPGRFSGRQFSNSRSEMNVSTLELGDSALYLCASSFQPTGAMETQYFGPGTRLLVL.

The chain carries TRBV18 and TRBJ1-3; a weak D match, TRBD1 (5 bases). Germline loops: CDR1 KGHSH, CDR2 LQKENI. Trimming cost V 3 bases and J 1 base, with 10 bases left between them. This CDR3 has 15 residues. The CDR3 nucleotides read TGTGCCAGCTCACCGAAACAGGTTTCTGGAAACACCATATATTTT. It translates to CASSPKQVSGNTIYF.

This clonotype was picked up many times. The chain couples TRBV12-3 or TRBV12-4 to TRBJ2-1, with D perhaps TRBD1 or TRBD2 (6 bases each). Trimming removed 4 bases from V and 1 base from J, with 17 bases in between. The CDR3 has 17 residues. The DNA for the CDR3 is TGTGCCAGCAGTTGGTCCCTAGCGACAGGTTCCTACAATGAGCAGTTCTTC. Its translation: CASSWSLATGSYNEQFF.

This clonotype showed up just a few times. CDR3 loop: CAIGGLKEANTGELFF. CDR3 bases: TGTGCCATCGGCGGACTGAAAGAAGCGAACACCGGGGAGCTGTTTTTT. The chain combines TRBV10-3 with TRBJ2-2; a possible D gene is TRBD2 (5 bases). V dropped 8 bases and J dropped 0 bases, with 16 bases sitting between them. This CDR3 contains 16 residues. The germline gives CDR1 ENHRY, CDR2 SYGVKD.

This clonotype was observed a handful of times. This chain connects TRBV24-1 to TRBJ2-3; 7 bases are a match to TRBD2. The germline V gene has CDR1 KGHDR and CDR2 SFDVKD. The ends lost 1 base at V and 4 bases at J; junction bases unmatched: 7. The CDR3 runs to 16 residues. CDR3: CATSDFFGTTPDTQYF. CDR3 nucleotide sequence: TGTGCCACCAGTGATTTTTTCGGGACTACCCCAGATACGCAGTATTTT.

This sequence joins TRBV7-8 and TRBJ2-1; 13 nucleotides match TRBD2. The CDR3 has 15 residues. CDR1 and CDR2 from the germline V gene are SGHVS and FQNEAQ. V gave up 4 bases and J gave up 7 bases; unmatched junction bases: 4. For the CDR3, the DNA is TGTGCCAGCAGCTCACGGACTAGCGGGAGAAATGAGCAGTTCTTC. Translated: CASSSRTSGRNEQFF.

This clonotype was seen more than once but under ten times. The V and J genes are TRBV30 and TRBJ2-5, with D perhaps TRBD2 (6 bases). Germline V gene data show CDR1 as GTSNPN and CDR2 as SVGIG (reference sequence). The CDR3 length is 16 residues. With 3 bases removed from V and 4 bases from J, the gap between germline ends came to 21 bases. Here the CDR3 DNA reads TGTGCCTGGAGCGGCTCACTCGGGGTGGGAGGAGAGACCCAGTACTTC. Amino acid sequence: CAWSGSLGVGGETQYF.

The V call is TRBV29-1, the J call TRBJ2-3; TRBD2 matches at 7 bases. This CDR3 spans 14 amino acids. CDR1 SQVTM and CDR2 ANQGSEA come from the germline V gene. Unmatched junction bases numbered 4, after V lost 4 bases and J lost 0 bases. The CDR3 protein is CSVARGGSTDTQYF. For the CDR3, the DNA is TGCAGCGTTGCTCGCGGGGGTAGCACAGATACGCAGTATTTT.

This clonotype was picked up a small number of times. The chain combines TRBV7-2 with TRBJ1-2, with 11 positions matching TRBD1. V lost 6 bases to trimming and J lost 3 bases; unmatched junction nucleotides: 3. Germline CDR1 SGHTA, CDR2 FQGNSA. The CDR3 is 14 residues long. The CDR3 sequence: CASRGTGGHYGYTF. DNA of the CDR3: TGTGCCAGCAGGGGGACAGGGGGACACTATGGCTACACCTTC.

This clonotype was found a few times. This rearrangement joins TRBV20-1 to TRBJ1-3; D remains unclear. Between the trimmed V and J ends, which lost 6 bases and 0 bases, there was a span of 15 bases. The CDR3 spans 15 residues. Germline assignment: CDR1 DFQATT and CDR2 SNEGSKA (reference sequence). CDR3 nucleotide sequence: TGCAGTGCCCAATCGAGAGGGCTCTCTGGAAACACCATATATTTT. Its translation: CSAQSRGLSGNTIYF.

The chain uses TRBV11-2 and TRBJ2-1, with D tentatively TRBD1 (6 bases). The CDR3 runs 14 residues. CDR1 SGHAT and CDR2 FQNNGV come from the germline V gene. V lost 1 base to trimming and J lost 8 bases, with 12 bases between them. CDR3 nucleotides: TGTGCCAGCAGCTTAGCGGCAGGGGTTTATGAGCAGTTCTTC. Translation: CASSLAAGVYEQFF.

This clonotype was seen more than once but under ten times. The chain has TRBV20-1 and TRBJ2-3; D is possibly TRBD2 (6 bases). Germline CDR1 DFQATT, CDR2 SNEGSKA (reference sequence). The CDR3 totals 11 residues. With 5 bases removed from V and 6 bases from J, the gap between germline ends came to 9 bases. The CDR3 region has the DNA TGCAGTGCTGGGGGGTTGGATACGCAGTATTTT. Translating it yields CSAGGLDTQYF.

This chain links TRBV4-1 with TRBJ1-2; perhaps TRBD1 as D (5 bases). V dropped 0 bases and J dropped 2 bases, with 13 bases sitting between them. Germline V gene lookup returns CDR1 MGHRA and CDR2 YSYEKL. The CDR3 has 16 residues. The CDR3 reads CASSQDPLGRNYGYTF. CDR3 bases: TGCGCCAGCAGCCAAGATCCGCTGGGACGGAACTATGGCTACACCTTC.